Shown below are 30 T cell receptor beta chains from a single sample sequenced in a study of Graves' ophthalmopathy and Graves' hyperthyroidism. RNA transcripts served as template for amplifying TCR beta CDR3 sequences. RT-PCR in the first round used HTBI primers; a second-round multiplex PCR followed. From the multiplex PCR reads, TCRdb called clonotypes with MiXCR, one entry per CDR3 protein. The sample holds roughly 170,000 distinct CDR3 sequences, 35% to 45% seen once. The material sequenced was peripheral blood. The receptors here all came from a man under 40 with Graves' ophthalmopathy.

The V call is TRBV12-3 or TRBV12-4, the J call TRBJ2-7; the match to TRBD1 covers 8 bases. CDR3 length equals 14 residues. Germline trimming cut 7 bases from V and 2 bases from J; bases unmatched to any gene: 7. The CDR3 nucleotides are TGTGCCAGCACCCTGGACAGGGAACCCTACGAGCAGTACTTC. Translated, it gives CASTLDREPYEQYF.

Many counts were recorded for this clonotype. The genes are TRBV29-1 and TRBJ1-1; D is perhaps TRBD1 (5 bases). V lost 8 bases to trimming and J lost 5 bases, with 15 bases between them. This CDR3 comprises 12 residues. Looked up from germline, CDR1 is SQVTM and CDR2 is ANQGSEA. This chain's CDR3 is CSWTIGATEAFF. DNA for the CDR3: TGCAGCTGGACTATTGGGGCGACTGAAGCTTTCTTT.

The sample holds many counts of this clonotype. Here the CDR3 reads CAWSHLGLAASYEQYF. In DNA form, the CDR3 reads TGTGCCTGGAGTCACCTTGGCCTAGCGGCATCCTACGAGCAGTACTTC. The chain uses TRBV30 and TRBJ2-7; TRBD2 agrees at 7 bases. V was clipped by 2 bases and J by 1 base; unmatched bases: 11. The CDR3 consists of 16 residues. Germline CDR1 is GTSNPN and CDR2 is SVGIG (reference sequence).

This clonotype appeared many times. The J gene is TRBJ1-1, the V gene TRBV19; D may be TRBD1 (6 bases). V lost 4 bases and J lost 3, with 12 bases in between. CDR1 and CDR2 (germline): LNHDA, SQIVND (reference sequence). This CDR3 has 14 residues. The CDR3 spells CASSRGHDYTEAFF. Written as DNA, the CDR3 is TGTGCCAGTAGTAGGGGACATGACTACACTGAAGCTTTCTTT.

The chain combines TRBV12-3 or TRBV12-4 with TRBJ2-5; 7 positions agree with TRBD1. This CDR3 comprises 16 residues. V dropped 1 base and J dropped 2; count of bases not matched to a gene: 7. CDR3 sequence reads: CASSLVQGLGQETQYF. In DNA form, the CDR3 reads TGTGCCAGCAGTTTAGTACAGGGGTTGGGGCAAGAGACCCAGTACTTC.

The chain is built from TRBV30 and TRBJ2-7, with a tentative D call TRBD1 (5 bases). The CDR3 has 14 residues. The germline V gene has CDR1 GTSNPN and CDR2 SVGIG (reference sequence). V lost 2 bases and J 6 bases, leaving 17 bases between the germline ends. CDR3 sequence reads: CAWSTGHQAPEQYF. As DNA, the CDR3 is TGTGCCTGGAGTACAGGTCACCAGGCTCCCGAGCAGTACTTC.

V gene TRBV11-2 combines with J gene TRBJ2-7; D is unresolved. The V end lost 4 bases, the J end lost 7 bases, and 20 bases lay between the germline ends. The CDR3 length is 15 residues. In germline, CDR1 is SGHAT, CDR2 FQNNGV. CDR3 sequence reads: CASSSQSRTLGEQYF. The CDR3, as DNA: TGTGCCAGCAGCTCCCAATCCCGGACGCTAGGGGAGCAGTACTTC.

J is TRBJ2-2 and V is TRBV19, with TRBD2 matching 7 bases. Germline V gives CDR1 LNHDA, CDR2 SQIVND (reference sequence). Losses at the gene ends were 6 bases for V and 6 bases for J; bases not matched to a gene: 10. The CDR3 runs to 15 residues. The CDR3 DNA sequence: TGTGCCAGTAGGAGCTCGGGGACTACTCCCGGGGAGCTGTTTTTT. Its protein is CASRSSGTTPGELFF.

V usage is TRBV6-2 or TRBV6-3 and J usage is TRBJ1-2; no clear D. CDR3 length equals 11 residues. Trimming removed 5 bases at V and 5 bases at J, with 6 bases between. Germline V lookup: CDR1 MNHEY, CDR2 SVGEGT. This chain's CDR3 is CASSQEYGYTF. The CDR3 DNA follows: TGTGCCAGCAGTCAAGAATATGGCTACACCTTC.

This clonotype was counted many times. The gene calls are TRBV20-1 and TRBJ2-7; either TRBD1 or TRBD2 may fit D (7 bases each). Trimming removed 5 bases at V and 0 bases at J, with 11 bases between. Looked up from germline, CDR1 is DFQATT and CDR2 is SNEGSKA (reference sequence). The CDR3 runs 13 residues. The CDR3 coding sequence is TGCAGTGCTCAGGGGGGGCCCTCCTACGAGCAGTACTTC. Its translation: CSAQGGPSYEQYF.

This clonotype was picked up many times. The chain uses TRBV20-1 and TRBJ2-7, with a weak D call TRBD2 (6 bases). In germline, CDR1 is DFQATT, CDR2 SNEGSKA (reference sequence). This CDR3 contains 13 residues. V was pared by 5 bases and J by 4 bases, with 15 bases between. The DNA for the CDR3 is TGCAGTGCTGTAGGGACGGGGAGGTACGAGCAGTACTTC. It yields the protein CSAVGTGRYEQYF.

The chain has TRBV7-9 and TRBJ1-1; no clear D. The V end was cut by 1 base, the J end by 7 bases, with 10 bases between. Looked up from germline, CDR1 is SEHNR and CDR2 is FQNEAQ (reference sequence). The CDR3 is 13 amino acids. As DNA, the CDR3 is TGTGCCAGCAGCTTAGATAGCCCCAATGAAGCTTTCTTT. Translation gives CASSLDSPNEAFF.

The chain employs TRBV6-1 and TRBJ2-5; perhaps TRBD2 as D (8 bases). This CDR3 is 14 amino acids long. V was cut by 6 bases and J by 4 bases, with 15 bases left in between. Per germline, CDR1 MNHNS and CDR2 SASEGT. This CDR3 is CASRSGGGIETQYF. In DNA form, the CDR3 reads TGTGCCAGCAGGTCGGGAGGGGGCATAGAGACCCAGTACTTC.

This clonotype was seen at least ten times. The chain combines TRBV10-3 with TRBJ2-7; the D call may be TRBD1 or TRBD2 (5 bases each). V was clipped by 7 bases and J by 2 bases, with 21 bases between them. The germline CDR1 and CDR2 sequences are ENHRY and SYGVKD. The CDR3 extends over 16 amino acids. DNA of the CDR3: TGTGCCATCATGGCGAGATCGGGGCGAGAGCCCTACGAGCAGTACTTC. It is translated as CAIMARSGREPYEQYF.

The J gene is TRBJ2-2, the V gene TRBV28; 8 positions match TRBD1. CDR3 length equals 15 residues. CDR1 is MDHEN and CDR2 is SYDVKM in the germline V gene. The V segment lost 1 base and the J segment 6 bases; nucleotides outside the gene matches: 4. For the CDR3, the DNA is TGTGCCAGCAGTTTATTGACAGGGGCCCCCGGGGAGCTGTTTTTT. Amino acid sequence: CASSLLTGAPGELFF.

The J gene is TRBJ2-7, the V gene TRBV6-1, with a weak D call TRBD1 (6 bases). Germline CDR1 is MNHNS and CDR2 is SASEGT. This CDR3 contains 13 residues. Trimming pared 10 bases from V and 0 bases from J, leaving 13 bases between. CDR3 amino acids: CATYRDNSYEQYF. The CDR3 region has the DNA TGTGCCACCTACCGGGACAACTCCTACGAGCAGTACTTC.

At least ten counts were recorded for this clonotype. This chain connects TRBV7-2 to TRBJ2-7, with D perhaps TRBD2 (6 bases). The CDR3 totals 12 residues. Germline loops: CDR1 SGHTA, CDR2 FQGNSA. V dropped 2 bases and J dropped 5 bases, with 7 bases sitting between them. The CDR3 nucleotides are TGTGCCAGCAGCTTAACGGGAGACGAGCAGTACTTC. Its protein is CASSLTGDEQYF.

The J gene is TRBJ1-1, the V gene TRBV28; D is perhaps TRBD1 (6 bases). The germline V and J ends were trimmed by 6 bases and 8 bases, with 10 bases remaining between them. Germline V gene lookup returns CDR1 MDHEN and CDR2 SYDVKM. The CDR3 is 11 amino acids. The CDR3 loop is CASSPTGEAFF. CDR3 bases: TGTGCCAGCAGCCCGACAGGCGAAGCTTTCTTT.

This clonotype was seen many times. The gene calls are TRBV30 and TRBJ2-2; D may be TRBD2 (5 bases). The V end was cut by 4 bases, the J end by 7 bases, with 13 bases between. Germline V gene sequence: CDR1 GTSNPN, CDR2 SVGIG (reference sequence). The CDR3 is 13 residues long. The CDR3 DNA follows: TGTGCCTGGAATCCGGGAATGGTCGGGGAGCTGTTTTTT. The encoded protein is CAWNPGMVGELFF.

The chain is built from TRBV7-2 and TRBJ1-5; D uncertain. V dropped 5 bases and J dropped 7 bases, with 12 bases sitting between them. The CDR3 length is 13 residues. Germline V gene lookup returns CDR1 SGHTA and CDR2 FQGNSA. CDR3 in DNA: TGTGCCAGCAGCGTGCGGGATGTCCAGCCCCAGCATTTT. It encodes CASSVRDVQPQHF.

This clonotype was detected ten times or more. The chain has TRBV28 and TRBJ1-1; TRBD1 aligns across 7 bases. V was clipped by 3 bases and J by 0 bases; unmatched bases: 4. The CDR3 extends over 15 amino acids. Germline V gives CDR1 MDHEN, CDR2 SYDVKM. CDR3 region: CASSFPDRVNTEAFF. CDR3 coding DNA: TGTGCCAGCAGTTTTCCCGACAGGGTGAACACTGAAGCTTTCTTT.

The V call is TRBV6-1, the J call TRBJ2-2; no clear D gene. V lost 6 bases, J lost 6 bases, and 23 bases lay in between. CDR3 length equals 17 residues. The germline V gene has CDR1 MNHNS and CDR2 SASEGT. The chain's CDR3 is CASRSTLRHLRPGELFF. DNA of the CDR3: TGTGCCAGCAGAAGCACCCTCCGGCACCTAAGGCCCGGGGAGCTGTTTTTT.

The chain links TRBV12-3 or TRBV12-4 to TRBJ2-7; D unresolved. The CDR3 contains 13 residues. V was pared by 5 bases and J by 6 bases, with 14 bases between. The CDR3 here is CASSLEVVGEQYF. CDR3 sequence (DNA): TGTGCCAGCAGTCTAGAGGTGGTGGGCGAGCAGTACTTC.

This chain uses TRBV27 with TRBJ2-7; TRBD1 aligns across 9 bases. The V gene end was trimmed by 5 bases and the J gene end by 5 bases; junction bases not matched to a gene: 7. CDR1 is MNHEY and CDR2 is SMNVEV in the germline V gene (reference sequence). The CDR3 is 14 amino acids. CDR3 region: CASSRQGGKDEQYF. The CDR3 coding sequence is TGTGCCAGCAGTAGACAGGGGGGCAAGGACGAGCAGTACTTC.

Many counts were recorded for this clonotype. The chain joins TRBV19 to TRBJ2-7; 7 positions agree with TRBD1. There are 15 residues in the CDR3. The germline gives CDR1 LNHDA, CDR2 SQIVND (reference sequence). The J segment lost 4 bases and the V segment lost 4 bases, leaving 10 bases of the junction unmatched. This chain's CDR3 is CASSNPRDSIYEQYF. CDR3 bases: TGTGCCAGTAGTAATCCCCGGGACAGTATATACGAGCAGTACTTC. Looking up the rest from reference TRBV19 and TRBJ2-7 gives the full variable domain: DGGITQSPKYLFRKEGQNVTLSCEQNLNHDAMYWYRQDPGQGLRLIYYSQIVNDFQKGDIAEGYSVSREKKESFPLTVTSAQKNPTAFYLCASSNPRDSIYEQYFGPGTRLTVT.

The gene calls are TRBV2 and TRBJ2-5; weak D call: TRBD2 (6 bases). Germline values: CDR1 SNHLY, CDR2 FYNNEI. The CDR3 totals 13 residues. V was trimmed by 6 bases and J by 3 bases, leaving 11 bases between them. The chain's CDR3 is CASSAGLEETQYF. Written as DNA, the CDR3 is TGTGCCAGCAGCGCGGGACTTGAAGAGACCCAGTACTTC.

This clonotype was seen many times. The V and J genes are TRBV12-3 or TRBV12-4 and TRBJ2-7, with TRBD2 matching over 12 bases. V lost 8 bases, J lost 6 bases, and 2 bases stayed unmatched. This CDR3 spans 12 amino acids. The CDR3, as DNA: TGTGCCAGCCTACTAGCGGGAGGCGAGCAGTACTTC. This sequence encodes CASLLAGGEQYF.

This clonotype was seen only a few times. The chain is built from TRBV6-1 and TRBJ2-5, with 9 bases that match TRBD1. CDR3 length: 14 amino acids. From germline, CDR1 is MNHNS and CDR2 SASEGT. Germline trimming cut 4 bases from V and 5 bases from J; bases unmatched to any gene: 5. In DNA form, the CDR3 reads TGTGCCAGCAGTGTCGACAGGGGGTGGGAGACCCAGTACTTC. It translates to CASSVDRGWETQYF.

This clonotype was counted ten times or more. CDR3 residues: CASSPGQGGVIGYTF. CDR3 nucleotide sequence: TGTGCCAGCAGCCCCGGACAGGGGGGCGTAATTGGCTACACCTTC. This rearrangement joins TRBV11-1 to TRBJ1-2; 10 positions match TRBD1. J was trimmed by 7 bases and V by 5 bases; bases with no gene match: 10. This CDR3 is built from 15 residues. CDR1 is SGHAT, CDR2 FQDESV, per germline (reference sequence).

This rearrangement joins TRBV6-1 to TRBJ1-6; possibly TRBD1 for D (5 bases). From germline, CDR1 is MNHNS and CDR2 SASEGT. Trimming took off 5 bases at V and 3 bases at J, with 11 bases between the two ends. The CDR3 is 15 amino acids. CDR3 DNA sequence: TGTGCCAGCAGTAGAGGGGTGGACTATAATTCACCCCTCCACTTT. This encodes CASSRGVDYNSPLHF.